Following are 26 T cell receptor beta chains from one sample sequenced in a study of identical twins (dated by TCRdb to the mid-2010s). The library was generated by 5' RACE. The listed sequencing device is Illumina HiSeq 2000. The public reads were quality trimmed at Q25 with fastp and then assembled into clones with MiXCR by TCRdb, keeping productive beta chains. Each entry is one CDR3 protein sequence, shown with its most common DNA and genes. The sample data list 400,000 to 550,000 distinct CDR3 sequences, and around 24% of these were observed just once. The ten largest make up around 3% of the sample. A further study also used this sample, focusing on T cells expressing NK-cell markers.

Material: CD4+ T cells sorted from blood. The origin of the receptors is a woman under 30 in good health.

This chain joins TRBV5-1 and TRBJ2-3; 7 bases map to TRBD2. Germline V gene data show CDR1 as SGHRS and CDR2 as YFSETQ. The V gene end was trimmed by 2 bases and the J gene end by 3 bases; junction bases not matched to a gene: 12. The CDR3 runs 17 residues. The CDR3 region is CASSLYPPSGRTDTQYF. In DNA form, the CDR3 reads TGCGCCAGCAGCTTATACCCCCCTAGCGGAAGGACAGATACGCAGTATTTT.

This sequence joins TRBV7-9 and TRBJ2-5, with a possible D match to TRBD1 (5 bases). Germline CDR1 and CDR2: SEHNR and FQNEAQ (reference sequence). Between the trimmed V and J ends, which lost 3 bases and 5 bases, there was a span of 10 bases. The length of the CDR3 is 13 residues. CDR3 protein: CASSFDRTETQYF. The DNA of the CDR3 is TGTGCCAGCAGCTTTGACAGAACGGAGACCCAGTACTTC.

This chain joins TRBV12-3 or TRBV12-4 and TRBJ2-1; D unclear. This CDR3 has 13 amino acids. Trimming removed 2 bases at V and 4 bases at J, with 6 bases between. The CDR3: CASSLRRYNEQFF. The CDR3 nucleotides read TGTGCCAGCAGTTTAAGGCGGTACAATGAGCAGTTCTTC.

The genes are TRBV5-1 and TRBJ2-7; D unresolved. From germline, CDR1 is SGHRS and CDR2 YFSETQ. V lost 4 bases and J 4 bases, leaving 18 bases between the germline ends. CDR3 length: 15 residues. CDR3 sequence (DNA): TGCGCCAGCAGCCTAATCCCGGGTCAGAGATACGAGCAGTACTTC. The encoded protein is CASSLIPGQRYEQYF.

The V and J genes are TRBV9 and TRBJ2-1; 8 nucleotides match TRBD2. The junction had 9 bases not matched to a gene; V was cut back by 0 bases and J by 4 bases. The CDR3 consists of 17 residues. Germline CDR1 reads SGDLS; CDR2 reads YYNGEE. In DNA, the CDR3 is TGTGCCAGCAGCGTAGCTCTACGGGGGGGCCCTTACAATGAGCAGTTCTTC. Its translation is CASSVALRGGPYNEQFF.

This clonotype came up a few times. The V call is TRBV5-1, the J call TRBJ1-4; tentative D call: TRBD1 (6 bases). Deletions cut 0 bases from V and 7 bases from J, with 10 bases between. The germline gives CDR1 SGHRS, CDR2 YFSETQ. This CDR3 has 14 amino acids. The CDR3 region has the DNA TGCGCCAGCAGCTTGGGGGGGGCACGTGAAAAACTGTTTTTT. It yields the protein CASSLGGAREKLFF.

This chain uses TRBV20-1 with TRBJ2-5; D possibly corresponds to TRBD1 (6 bases). V was trimmed by 3 bases and J by 6 bases, leaving 14 bases between them. This CDR3 has 13 amino acids. Germline V gene lookup returns CDR1 DFQATT and CDR2 SNEGSKA (reference sequence). The DNA of the CDR3 is TGCAGTGCTAGTGACGGACAGTCTAAGACCCAGTACTTC. This sequence encodes CSASDGQSKTQYF.

At least ten counts were recorded for this clonotype. The chain joins TRBV12-3 or TRBV12-4 to TRBJ1-1; D uncertain. The CDR3 runs 13 residues. V lost 2 bases to trimming and J lost 0 bases, with 4 bases between them. As DNA, the CDR3 is TGTGCCAGCAGTTTAAACCTGAACACTGAAGCTTTCTTT. This sequence encodes CASSLNLNTEAFF.

This clonotype occurred a few times. The chain couples TRBV10-2 to TRBJ2-7; 12 nucleotides align to TRBD2. From germline, CDR1 is WSHSY and CDR2 SAAADI. CDR3 size: 15 residues. The V and J ends lost 3 bases and 6 bases, in that order; junction bases with no gene match: 6. The DNA of the CDR3 is TGCGCCAGCAGTGAACCTAGCGGGAGGGCCACCGAGCAGTACTTC. Protein: CASSEPSGRATEQYF.

V usage is TRBV12-3 or TRBV12-4 and J usage is TRBJ1-2; D gene unclear. The CDR3 length is 13 residues. V lost 5 bases and J lost 7, with 14 bases in between. In DNA, the CDR3 is TGTGCCAGCAGTCCCCGGACCCCTCTTGGCTACACCTTC. This gives the protein CASSPRTPLGYTF.

J is TRBJ1-5 and V is TRBV5-1, with D perhaps matching TRBD1 (6 bases). This CDR3 is built from 14 residues. Germline V gene lookup returns CDR1 SGHRS and CDR2 YFSETQ. With 4 bases removed from V and 2 bases from J, the gap between germline ends came to 10 bases. In DNA form, the CDR3 reads TGCGCCAGCAGCGCGGACAGCGGCAATCAGCCCCAGCATTTT. Translating gives CASSADSGNQPQHF.

This clonotype has a handful of counts. V is TRBV10-3 and J is TRBJ2-2, with 8 bases aligning to TRBD1. V gave up 4 bases and J gave up 2 bases; unmatched junction bases: 9. This CDR3 contains 17 residues. The V gene's germline CDR1 is ENHRY and CDR2 SYGVKD. The CDR3 loop is CAISGARTGLNTGELFF. CDR3 coding DNA: TGTGCCATCAGTGGGGCGCGGACAGGGCTTAACACCGGGGAGCTGTTTTTT.

This clonotype was counted between two and nine times. V and J are TRBV4-1 and TRBJ1-3; no reliable D call. The CDR3 is 13 amino acids. Looked up from germline, CDR1 is MGHRA and CDR2 is YSYEKL. Trimming removed 1 base at V and 4 bases at J, with 5 bases between. The CDR3: CASSQVQGNTIYF. The CDR3 DNA is TGCGCCAGCAGCCAAGTGCAGGGAAACACCATATATTTT.

The DNA of the CDR3 is TGCGCCAGCAGCCGGGGTTTAAGCTCCTACGAGCAGTACTTC. Encoded protein: CASSRGLSSYEQYF. This chain connects TRBV10-1 to TRBJ2-7; a weak D match, TRBD2 (5 bases). The CDR3 consists of 14 residues. V lost 6 bases and J 0 bases, leaving 12 bases between the germline ends. CDR1 is WNHNN and CDR2 is SYGVQD in the germline V gene (reference sequence).

The V gene is TRBV12-3 or TRBV12-4, the J gene TRBJ1-2; 8 bases map to TRBD1. The junction had 12 bases not matched to a gene; V was cut back by 7 bases and J by 8 bases. The CDR3 spans 14 residues. For the CDR3, the DNA is TGTGCCAGCAAAAACCAGGGGGCCGGTAAGGGCTACACCTTC. Translated, it gives CASKNQGAGKGYTF.

This rearrangement joins TRBV5-1 to TRBJ2-2, with D possibly being TRBD2 (5 bases). Trimming took off 0 bases at V and 8 bases at J, with 11 bases between the two ends. The CDR3 is 14 residues long. Germline CDR1 reads SGHRS; CDR2 reads YFSETQ. CDR3: CASSLASRTGELFF. CDR3 nucleotides: TGCGCCAGCAGCTTGGCCAGCCGGACTGGGGAGCTGTTTTTT.

V and J are TRBV7-2 and TRBJ1-2; 7 bases map to TRBD1. The V gene end was trimmed by 5 bases and the J gene end by 4 bases; junction bases not matched to a gene: 7. CDR3 length: 14 amino acids. The germline V gene has CDR1 SGHTA and CDR2 FQGNSA. The CDR3 DNA is TGTGCCAGCAGCCGCGACAGGGATGGCTATGGCTACACCTTC. It codes for CASSRDRDGYGYTF.

The chain uses TRBV28 and TRBJ1-6; possible D gene TRBD1, 5 bases. Per germline, CDR1 MDHEN and CDR2 SYDVKM. This CDR3 is built from 14 residues. Trimming shortened V by 6 bases and J by 7 bases, and 13 bases separated the two germline ends. The CDR3 region is CASSSRVQNSPLHF. The DNA for the CDR3 is TGTGCCAGCAGCTCCAGGGTCCAGAATTCACCCCTCCACTTT.

The rearrangement uses TRBV12-3 or TRBV12-4 and TRBJ1-2; no reliable D call. The CDR3 contains 12 residues. The V end was cut by 2 bases, the J end by 4 bases, with 5 bases between. CDR3 loop: CASSLNTYGYTF. DNA of the CDR3: TGTGCCAGCAGTTTAAACACCTATGGCTACACCTTC.

This chain links TRBV24-1 with TRBJ2-3; 10 bases line up with TRBD2. V shed 7 bases and J 2 bases; nucleotides not matched to a gene: 14. The CDR3 runs 18 residues. CDR1 is KGHDR, CDR2 SFDVKD, per germline. In DNA form, the CDR3 reads TGTGCCACCAGAATGGGGCTAGCGGGGGCCCCTGTCACAGATACGCAGTATTTT. Amino acid sequence: CATRMGLAGAPVTDTQYF.

As DNA, the CDR3 is TGTGCCATCAGTTTAACAGGGGGAATCTACGAGCAGTACTTC. Its protein is CAISLTGGIYEQYF. V usage is TRBV10-3 and J usage is TRBJ2-7, with 8 positions matching TRBD1. The CDR3 is 14 residues long. J gave up 3 bases and V 5 bases, and 6 bases lay outside the gene matches. Germline V gene lookup returns CDR1 ENHRY and CDR2 SYGVKD.

The rearrangement joins TRBV5-1 to TRBJ2-1, with 7 bases fitting TRBD1. The germline V gene encodes CDR1 SGHRS and CDR2 YFSETQ. This CDR3 has 16 amino acids. With V trimmed by 4 bases and J by 9 bases, 16 bases remained unmatched. The CDR3, as DNA: TGCGCCAGCAGCACCCCCGACAGGGCGACCGTTAGTGAGCAGTTCTTC. Translating it yields CASSTPDRATVSEQFF. The whole variable domain, remainder taken from reference TRBV5-1 and TRBJ2-1, is KAGVTQTPRYLIKTRGQQVTLSCSPISGHRSVSWYQQTPGQGLQFLFEYFSETQRNKGNFPGRFSGRQFSNSRSEMNVSTLELGDSALYLCASSTPDRATVSEQFFGPGTRLTVL.

V is TRBV20-1 and J is TRBJ1-2, with no clear D. The CDR3 has 12 residues. V dropped 3 bases and J dropped 8 bases, with 13 bases sitting between them. Germline V gives CDR1 DFQATT, CDR2 SNEGSKA (reference sequence). The CDR3 sequence: CSASSGVWGYTF. In DNA form, the CDR3 reads TGCAGTGCTAGTTCGGGTGTTTGGGGCTACACCTTC.

The J gene is TRBJ1-2, the V gene TRBV12-3 or TRBV12-4, with a possible D match to TRBD1 (5 bases). The V end lost 4 bases, the J end lost 5 bases, and 14 bases lay between the germline ends. The CDR3 loop spans 14 amino acids. CDR3: CASSSQGAEYGYTF. The CDR3 DNA reads TGTGCCAGCAGTTCCCAAGGGGCTGAGTATGGCTACACCTTC.

There are many counts of this clonotype. The chain employs TRBV12-3 or TRBV12-4 and TRBJ2-7; TRBD1 aligns across 7 bases. After removal of 6 bases from V and 1 base from J, the junction contained 6 bases not matched to a gene. The CDR3 is 14 amino acids. The CDR3 loop reads CASRRTGASYEQYF. The CDR3 bases are TGTGCCAGCAGACGGACAGGTGCATCCTACGAGCAGTACTTC.

This clonotype was seen only a few times. The chain couples TRBV7-8 to TRBJ1-1, with D possibly being TRBD1 (6 bases). V was clipped by 1 base and J by 4 bases, with 16 bases between them. Per the germline V gene, CDR1 is SGHVS and CDR2 is FQNEAQ. This CDR3 is 16 amino acids long. DNA for the CDR3: TGTGCCAGCAGCTTAGGGACAGTGGGGGGATCCACTGAAGCTTTCTTT. Translated: CASSLGTVGGSTEAFF.